The sequence of this TCR beta chain was determined in a study of cytomegalovirus exposure and HLA in healthy donors. Findings and caveats of the study: The authors listed 164 TCR beta chains as cytomegalovirus-associated.

V shed 4 bases and J 6 bases; nucleotides not matched to a gene: 5. CDR3 size: 14 residues. Per the germline V gene, CDR1 is MGHDK and CDR2 is SYGVNS. Primers included in the PCR were 60 Vbeta and 13 Jbeta primers. Only in-frame clones appear in the TCRdb table, and some are missing; sequencing was by immunoSEQ multiplex PCR. The sample records approximately 110,000 clones, around 75% being singletons. Turning to this clone: The antigen remains unidentified.

The rearrangement joins TRBV25-1 to TRBJ2-2, with 7 nucleotides matching TRBD1. The sample consisted of PBMCs. This receptor was taken from a man between 25 and 39 years old in good health and CMV-seronegative. This CDR3 is CASSARGSAGELFF. For the CDR3, the DNA is TGTGCCAGCAGTGCCAGGGGGAGCGCCGGGGAGCTGTTTTTT.